Detailed here is one T cell receptor beta chain. TCRdb keeps only in-frame clones here, not all; method: immunoSEQ multiplex PCR. This repertoire shows some 150,000 clones, 80% to 90% found once; its top ten account for roughly 8%. This specimen comes from a study of blood T cell repertoires in COVID-19. Germline CDR1 is SGHTA and CDR2 is FQGNSA. This CDR3 has 16 residues. Trimming removed 3 bases at V and 3 bases at J, with 15 bases between. This sequence was found in a woman aged 55-69 years with COVID-19, enrolled during active disease. The sample comprised peripheral blood. The chain has TRBV7-2 and TRBJ2-4; perhaps TRBD2 as D (6 bases). Here the CDR3 DNA reads TGTGCCAGCAGCTTTCAGGGACTGTTGGGCAAAAACATTCAGTACTTC. Protein: CASSFQGLLGKNIQYF.